This T cell receptor (beta chain) was observed in a study of PD-1 blockade in classical Hodgkin lymphoma. The CDR3 is 16 amino acids. Germline lookup yields CDR1 MDHEN and CDR2 SYDVKM. V dropped 6 bases and J dropped 7; count of bases not matched to a gene: 9. By sample fraction, this clone is hyperexpanded. Its target is not known. The sample carries other DNA sequences with the same CDR3. Study results and limitations: TCR diversity at baseline was reported to be reduced in newly diagnosed patients relative to healthy donors. Still unresolved is the cause of the repertoire differences, which may be disease activity or prior therapy.

Each and every patient relapsed after autologous stem cell transplantation, and patients got differing brentuximab vedotin exposure. Thawed PBMCs were subjected to magnetic negative selection, which yielded isolated CD8+ T cells. The data were produced by immunoSEQ multiplex PCR, yet TCRdb's version contains in-frame clones alone and is incomplete. Among about 950 clones listed, roughly four fifths were seen once. The rearrangement joins TRBV28 to TRBJ2-7; 16 bases are a match to TRBD2. The specimen comprised CD8+ T cells from blood, sampled at baseline. This TCR came from a human donor with classical Hodgkin lymphoma. CDR3 region: CASRPGTSGGAGEQYF. In DNA, the CDR3 is TGTGCCAGCAGACCCGGGACTAGCGGGGGGGCCGGAGAGCAGTACTTC.